This T cell receptor beta chain came from a study of blood T cells in healthy people across ages. Caucasian individuals from Russia who were healthy and aged roughly 6 to 95 acted as donors. This clonotype was seen a few times. The antigen is not known. The CDR3 runs to 14 residues. From germline, CDR1 is SGHRS and CDR2 YFSETQ. V lost 2 bases, J lost 1 base, and 9 bases lay in between. A second PCR, run for roughly 7 to 12 cycles, used a sample-barcoded 5' primer plus a J-beta primer mix. TCRdb fed the 5' RACE reads into MiXCR, producing one record per CDR3 protein. The profile shows roughly 1.6 million distinct CDR3 sequences, roughly a third of them singletons. General study results and limits: There was no known CMV status for donors, so expanded clonotype changes were possibly confounded. Per million T cells, TCR beta diversity dropped about linearly as age rose.

The rearrangement links TRBV5-1 to TRBJ1-1; no clear D. The sample comprised blood. The TCR comes from a woman in her 30s in good health. The chain's CDR3 is CASSFQDGNTEAFF. CDR3 nucleotides: TGCGCCAGCAGCTTCCAGGACGGGAACACTGAAGCTTTCTTT.